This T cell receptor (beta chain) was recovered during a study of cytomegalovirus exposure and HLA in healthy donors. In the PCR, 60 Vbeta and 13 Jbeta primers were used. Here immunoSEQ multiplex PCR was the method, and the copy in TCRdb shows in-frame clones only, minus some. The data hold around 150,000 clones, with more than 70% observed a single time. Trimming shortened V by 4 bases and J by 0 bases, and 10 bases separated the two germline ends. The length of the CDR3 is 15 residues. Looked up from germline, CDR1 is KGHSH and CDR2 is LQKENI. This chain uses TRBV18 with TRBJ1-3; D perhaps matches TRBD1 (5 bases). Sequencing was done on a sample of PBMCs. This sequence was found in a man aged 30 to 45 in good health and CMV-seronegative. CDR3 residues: CASSLLGGSGNTIYF. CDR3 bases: TGTGCCAGCTCACTACTGGGGGGCTCTGGAAACACCATATATTTT.